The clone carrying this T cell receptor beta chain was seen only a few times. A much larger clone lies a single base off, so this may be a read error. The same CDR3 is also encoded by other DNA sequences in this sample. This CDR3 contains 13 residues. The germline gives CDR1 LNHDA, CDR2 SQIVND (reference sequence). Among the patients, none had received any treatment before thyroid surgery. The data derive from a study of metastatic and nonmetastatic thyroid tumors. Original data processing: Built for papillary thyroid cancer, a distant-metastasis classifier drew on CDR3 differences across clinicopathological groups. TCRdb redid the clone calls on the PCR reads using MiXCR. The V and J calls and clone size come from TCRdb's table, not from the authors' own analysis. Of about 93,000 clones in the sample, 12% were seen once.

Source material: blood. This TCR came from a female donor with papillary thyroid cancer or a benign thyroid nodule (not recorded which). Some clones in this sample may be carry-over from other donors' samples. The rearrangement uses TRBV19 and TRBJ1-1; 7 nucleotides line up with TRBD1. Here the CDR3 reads CASKTRGLAEAFF. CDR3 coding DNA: TGTGCCAGTAAGACGAGGGGGCTTGCTGAAGCTTTTTTT.